This T cell receptor (beta chain) was identified in a study of blood T cell repertoires in COVID-19. V dropped 0 bases and J dropped 3; count of bases not matched to a gene: 2. This CDR3 region has 14 residues. Germline loops: CDR1 MNHNY, CDR2 SVGAGI (reference sequence). TCRdb keeps only in-frame clones here, not all; method: immunoSEQ multiplex PCR. The sample has about 65,000 clones; approximately 75% are singletons. This clone is a singleton in its sample. This clonotype was sampled from a man aged 80 or over with acute or convalescent COVID-19. The chain combines TRBV6-6 with TRBJ2-7; TRBD1 matches at 7 bases. The sequencing sample was made of peripheral blood. CDR3 sequence: CASSYSAGGYEQYF. Written as DNA, the CDR3 is TGTGCCAGCAGTTACTCGGCAGGGGGCTACGAGCAGTACTTC.